Many counts were recorded for the clone carrying this T cell receptor (beta chain). Its antigen is not known. This record comes from a study of glioma-infiltrating T cells. Using RNA template, CDR3s of TCR alpha and beta were amplified with iRepertoire arm-PCR. Input was roughly 85-400 ng of tissue mRNA or PBMC total RNA. TCRdb independently ran MiXCR on the multiplex PCR reads; one entry per CDR3 protein. The table shows 100,000 to 150,000 distinct CDR3 sequences, with about 25% occurring only once. Study findings and constraints: Tissue-blood divergence was below expectation in non-neoplastic patients, above in gliomas. Very few CDR3 sequences were shared between tissue and blood.

Germline CDR1 is MNHEY and CDR2 is SMNVEV (reference sequence). V trimming: 1 base; J trimming: 1 base; junction bases outside the gene matches: 0. This CDR3 spans 15 amino acids. The rearrangement joins TRBV27 to TRBJ2-3; 9 nucleotides agree with TRBD1. Sequenced input: glioma tissue, nonneoplastic brain tissue, or PBMCs (not recorded which). The sequence derives from a human donor with low-grade glioma or glioblastoma, undergoing nonglioma brain surgery, or in good health (not recorded which). CDR3 sequence: CASSLWDRGTDTQYF. CDR3 sequence (DNA): TGTGCCAGCAGTTTATGGGACAGGGGCACAGATACGCAGTATTTT.